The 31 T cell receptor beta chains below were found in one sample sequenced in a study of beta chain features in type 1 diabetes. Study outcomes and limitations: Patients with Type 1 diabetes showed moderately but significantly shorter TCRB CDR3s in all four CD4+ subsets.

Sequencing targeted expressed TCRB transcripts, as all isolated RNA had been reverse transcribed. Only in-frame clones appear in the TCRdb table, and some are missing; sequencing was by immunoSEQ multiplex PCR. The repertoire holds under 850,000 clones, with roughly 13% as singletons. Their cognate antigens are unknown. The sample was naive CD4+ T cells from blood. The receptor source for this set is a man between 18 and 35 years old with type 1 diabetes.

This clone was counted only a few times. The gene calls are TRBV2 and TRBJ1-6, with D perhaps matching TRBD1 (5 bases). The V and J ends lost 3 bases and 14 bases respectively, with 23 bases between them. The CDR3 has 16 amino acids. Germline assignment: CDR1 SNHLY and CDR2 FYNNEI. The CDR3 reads CASSDRGDSSIQALHF. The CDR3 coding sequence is TGTGCCAGCAGTGACCGTGGTGACAGTTCAATTCAGGCCCTCCACTTT.

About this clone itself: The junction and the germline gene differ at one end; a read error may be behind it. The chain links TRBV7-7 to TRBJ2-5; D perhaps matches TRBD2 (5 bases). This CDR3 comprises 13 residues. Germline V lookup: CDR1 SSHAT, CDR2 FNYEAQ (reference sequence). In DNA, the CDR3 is TGTGCTAGCAGCTCTCAGCCGGGGGAGACCCAGTACTTC. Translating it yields CASSSQPGETQYF.

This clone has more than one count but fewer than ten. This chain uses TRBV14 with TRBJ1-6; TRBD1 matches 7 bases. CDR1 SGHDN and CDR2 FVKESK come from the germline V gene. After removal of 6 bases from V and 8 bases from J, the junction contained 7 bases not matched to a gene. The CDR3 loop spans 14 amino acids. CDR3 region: CASSYRGFDSPLHF. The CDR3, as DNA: TGTGCCAGCAGTTACAGGGGATTTGATTCACCCCTCCACTTT.

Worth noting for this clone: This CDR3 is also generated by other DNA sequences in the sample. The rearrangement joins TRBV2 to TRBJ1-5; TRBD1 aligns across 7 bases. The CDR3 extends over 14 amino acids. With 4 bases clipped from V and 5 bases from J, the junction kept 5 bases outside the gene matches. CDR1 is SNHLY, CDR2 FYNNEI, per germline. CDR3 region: CASSGGQGDQPQHF. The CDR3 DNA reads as TGTGCCAGCAGTGGGGGGCAGGGGGATCAGCCCCAGCATTTT.

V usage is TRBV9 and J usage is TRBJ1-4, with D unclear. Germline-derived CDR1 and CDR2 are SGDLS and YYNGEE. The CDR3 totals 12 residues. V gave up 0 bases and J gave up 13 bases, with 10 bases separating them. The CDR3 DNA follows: TGTGCCAGCAGCGTAGCCGGCTCGGGACTGTTTTTT. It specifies CASSVAGSGLFF.

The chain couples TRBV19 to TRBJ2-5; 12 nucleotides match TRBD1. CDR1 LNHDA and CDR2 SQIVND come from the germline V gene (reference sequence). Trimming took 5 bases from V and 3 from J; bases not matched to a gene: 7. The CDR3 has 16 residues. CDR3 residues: CASSGRDRGREETQYF. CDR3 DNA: TGTGCCAGTAGTGGAAGGGACAGGGGGCGCGAAGAGACCCAGTACTTC.

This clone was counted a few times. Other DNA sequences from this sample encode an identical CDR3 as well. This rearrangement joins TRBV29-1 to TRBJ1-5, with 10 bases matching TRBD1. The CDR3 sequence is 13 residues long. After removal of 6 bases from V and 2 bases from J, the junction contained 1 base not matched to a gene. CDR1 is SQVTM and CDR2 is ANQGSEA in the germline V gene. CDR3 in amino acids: CSVGTGGNQPQHF. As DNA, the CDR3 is TGCAGCGTCGGGACAGGGGGCAATCAGCCCCAGCATTTT.

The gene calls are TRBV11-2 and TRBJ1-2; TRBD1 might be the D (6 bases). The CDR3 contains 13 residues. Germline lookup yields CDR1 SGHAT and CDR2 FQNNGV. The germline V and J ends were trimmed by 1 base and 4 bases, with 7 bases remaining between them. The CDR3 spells CASSLGTVYGYTF. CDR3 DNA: TGTGCCAGCAGCTTAGGGACAGTCTATGGCTACACCTTC. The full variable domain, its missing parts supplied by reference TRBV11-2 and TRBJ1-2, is EAGVAQSPRYKIIEKRQSVAFWCNPISGHATLYWYQQILGQGPKLLIQFQNNGVVDDSQLPKDRFSAERLKGVDSTLKIQPAKLEDSAVYLCASSLGTVYGYTFGSGTRLTVV.

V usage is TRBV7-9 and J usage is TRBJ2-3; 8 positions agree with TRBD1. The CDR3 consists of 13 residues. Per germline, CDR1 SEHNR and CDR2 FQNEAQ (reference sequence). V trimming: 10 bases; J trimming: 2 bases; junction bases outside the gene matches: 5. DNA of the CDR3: TGTGCCATCGGACAGGGTTCCACAGATACGCAGTATTTT. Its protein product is CAIGQGSTDTQYF.

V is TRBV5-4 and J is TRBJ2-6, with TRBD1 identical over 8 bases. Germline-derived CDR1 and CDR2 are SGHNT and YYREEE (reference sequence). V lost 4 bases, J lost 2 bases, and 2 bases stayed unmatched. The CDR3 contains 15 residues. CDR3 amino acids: CASSRQGTGANVLTF. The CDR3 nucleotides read TGTGCCAGCAGCCGACAGGGGACTGGGGCCAACGTCCTGACTTTC.

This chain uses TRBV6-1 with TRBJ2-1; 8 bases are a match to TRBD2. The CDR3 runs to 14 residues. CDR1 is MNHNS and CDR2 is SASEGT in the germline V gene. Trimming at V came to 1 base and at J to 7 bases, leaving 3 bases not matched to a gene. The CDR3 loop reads CASSEGTSRNEQFF. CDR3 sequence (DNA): TGTGCCAGCAGTGAAGGGACTAGCAGGAATGAGCAGTTCTTC.

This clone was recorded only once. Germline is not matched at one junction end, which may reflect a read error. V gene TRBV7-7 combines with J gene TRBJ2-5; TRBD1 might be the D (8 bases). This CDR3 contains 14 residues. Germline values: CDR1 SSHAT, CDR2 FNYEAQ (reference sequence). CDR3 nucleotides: TGTGCTAGCAGCAGAGACAGGGGAGGGGAGACCCAGTACTTC. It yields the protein CASSRDRGGETQYF.

For the CDR3, the DNA is TGTGCCAGCAAGGGAGGGGCTAATGAAAAACTGTTTTTT. It specifies CASKGGANEKLFF. V gene TRBV6-5 combines with J gene TRBJ1-4, with D possibly being TRBD1 (5 bases). Trimming pared 7 bases from V and 3 bases from J, leaving 9 bases between. Germline assignment: CDR1 MNHEY and CDR2 SVGAGI. The CDR3 sequence is 13 residues long.

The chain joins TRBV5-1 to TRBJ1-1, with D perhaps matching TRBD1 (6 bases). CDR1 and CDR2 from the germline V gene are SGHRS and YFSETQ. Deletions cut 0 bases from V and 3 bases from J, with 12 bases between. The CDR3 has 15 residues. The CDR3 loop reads CASSLAGHFDTEAFF. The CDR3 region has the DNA TGCGCCAGCAGCTTGGCGGGACACTTTGACACTGAAGCTTTCTTT.

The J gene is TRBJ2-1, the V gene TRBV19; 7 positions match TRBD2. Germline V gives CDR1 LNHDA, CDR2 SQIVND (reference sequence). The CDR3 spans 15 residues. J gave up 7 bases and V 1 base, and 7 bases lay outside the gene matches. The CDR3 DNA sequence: TGTGCCAGTAGTATAGGGGACTACCTTCGGAATGAGCAGTTCTTC. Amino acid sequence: CASSIGDYLRNEQFF.

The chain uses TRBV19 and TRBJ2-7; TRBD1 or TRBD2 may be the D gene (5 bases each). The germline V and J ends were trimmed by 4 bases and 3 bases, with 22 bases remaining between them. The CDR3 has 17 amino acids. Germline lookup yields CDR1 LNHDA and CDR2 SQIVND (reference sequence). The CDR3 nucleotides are TGTGCCAGTAGTAGCGACGGGACGGATGGGGACCTCTACGAGCAGTACTTC. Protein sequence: CASSSDGTDGDLYEQYF.

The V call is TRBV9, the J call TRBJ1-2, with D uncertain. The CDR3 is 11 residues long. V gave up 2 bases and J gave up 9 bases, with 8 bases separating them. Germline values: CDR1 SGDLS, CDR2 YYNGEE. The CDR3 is CASSVQRSYTF. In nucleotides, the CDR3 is TGTGCCAGCAGCGTCCAACGGAGCTACACCTTC.

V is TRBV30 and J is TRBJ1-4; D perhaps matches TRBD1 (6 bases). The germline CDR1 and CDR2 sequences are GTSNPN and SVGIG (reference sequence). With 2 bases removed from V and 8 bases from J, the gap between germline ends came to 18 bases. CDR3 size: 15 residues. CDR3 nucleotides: TGTGCCTGGAGTCCCGGCGGACAGTTAAACGAAAAACTGTTTTTT. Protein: CAWSPGGQLNEKLFF.

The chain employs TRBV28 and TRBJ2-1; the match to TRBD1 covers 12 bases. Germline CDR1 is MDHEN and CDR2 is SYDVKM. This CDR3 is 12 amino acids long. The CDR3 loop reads CSTGTGGDEQFF. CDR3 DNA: TGTTCCACCGGGACAGGGGGCGATGAGCAGTTCTTC.

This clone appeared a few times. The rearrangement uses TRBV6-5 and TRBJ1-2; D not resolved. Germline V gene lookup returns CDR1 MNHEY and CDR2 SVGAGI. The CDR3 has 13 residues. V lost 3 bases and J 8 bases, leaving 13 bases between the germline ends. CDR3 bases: TGTGCCAGCAGTTATAGCTCGGATCGGGGCTACACCTTC. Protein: CASSYSSDRGYTF.

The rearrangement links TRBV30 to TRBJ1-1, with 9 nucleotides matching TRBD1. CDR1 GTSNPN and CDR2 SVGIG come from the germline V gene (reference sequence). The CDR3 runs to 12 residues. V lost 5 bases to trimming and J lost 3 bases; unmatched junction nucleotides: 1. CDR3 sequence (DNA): TGTGCCTGGGGGACAGGGCACACTGAAGCTTTCTTT. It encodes CAWGTGHTEAFF.

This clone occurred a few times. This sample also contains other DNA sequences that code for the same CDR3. CDR3 residues: CASSEQGYGYTF. The CDR3 DNA is TGTGCCAGCAGTGAGCAGGGGTATGGCTACACCTTC. This chain uses TRBV2 with TRBJ1-2; weak D call: TRBD1 (6 bases). CDR1 and CDR2 from the germline V gene are SNHLY and FYNNEI. The length of the CDR3 is 12 residues. V was cut by 3 bases and J by 5 bases, with 7 bases left in between. The variable domain in full, completed from reference TRBV2 and TRBJ1-2, reads EPEVTQTPSHQVTQMGQEVILRCVPISNHLYFYWYRQILGQKVEFLVSFYNNEISEKSEIFDDQFSVERPDGSNFTLKIRSTKLEDSAMYFCASSEQGYGYTFGSGTRLTVV.

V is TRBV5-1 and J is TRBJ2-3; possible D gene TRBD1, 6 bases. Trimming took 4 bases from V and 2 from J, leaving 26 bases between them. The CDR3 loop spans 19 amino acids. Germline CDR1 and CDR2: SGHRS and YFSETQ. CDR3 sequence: CASSQSSKGQPVITDTQYF. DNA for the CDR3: TGCGCCAGCAGCCAATCCTCTAAAGGACAGCCCGTTATCACAGATACGCAGTATTTT.

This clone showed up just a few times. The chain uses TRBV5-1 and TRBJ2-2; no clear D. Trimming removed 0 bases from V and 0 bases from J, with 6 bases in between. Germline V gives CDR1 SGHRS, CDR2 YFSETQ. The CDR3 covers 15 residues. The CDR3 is CASSLAEANTGELFF. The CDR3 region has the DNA TGCGCCAGCAGCTTGGCGGAAGCGAACACCGGGGAGCTGTTTTTT.

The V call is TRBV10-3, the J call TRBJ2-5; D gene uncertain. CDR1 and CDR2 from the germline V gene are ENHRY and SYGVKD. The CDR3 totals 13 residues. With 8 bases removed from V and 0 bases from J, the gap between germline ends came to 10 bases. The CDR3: CAIAGRYQETQYF. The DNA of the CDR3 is TGTGCCATCGCCGGGCGGTACCAAGAGACCCAGTACTTC.

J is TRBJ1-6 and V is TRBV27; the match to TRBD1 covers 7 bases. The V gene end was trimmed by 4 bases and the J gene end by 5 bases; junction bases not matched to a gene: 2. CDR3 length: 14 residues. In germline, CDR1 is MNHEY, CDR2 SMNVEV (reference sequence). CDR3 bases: TGTGCCAGCAGTTGGGACAGCCATAATTCACCCCTCCACTTT. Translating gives CASSWDSHNSPLHF.

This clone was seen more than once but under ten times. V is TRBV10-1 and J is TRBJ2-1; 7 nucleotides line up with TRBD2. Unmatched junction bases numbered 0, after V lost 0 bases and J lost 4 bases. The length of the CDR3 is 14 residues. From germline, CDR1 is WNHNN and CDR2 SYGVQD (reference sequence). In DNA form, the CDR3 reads TGCGCCAGCAGTGAGTCTAGCGGGTACAATGAGCAGTTCTTC. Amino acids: CASSESSGYNEQFF.

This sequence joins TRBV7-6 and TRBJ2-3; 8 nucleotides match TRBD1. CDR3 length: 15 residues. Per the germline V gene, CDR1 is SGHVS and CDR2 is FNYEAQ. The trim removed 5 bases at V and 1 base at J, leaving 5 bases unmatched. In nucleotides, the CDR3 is TGTGCCAGCAGCGGACAGGGACCGGGCACAGATACGCAGTATTTT. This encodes CASSGQGPGTDTQYF. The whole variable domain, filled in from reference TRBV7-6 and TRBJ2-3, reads GAGVSQSPRYKVTKRGQDVALRCDPISGHVSLYWYRQALGQGPEFLTYFNYEAQQDKSGLPNDRFSAERPEGSISTLTIQRTEQRDSAMYRCASSGQGPGTDTQYFGPGTRLTVL.

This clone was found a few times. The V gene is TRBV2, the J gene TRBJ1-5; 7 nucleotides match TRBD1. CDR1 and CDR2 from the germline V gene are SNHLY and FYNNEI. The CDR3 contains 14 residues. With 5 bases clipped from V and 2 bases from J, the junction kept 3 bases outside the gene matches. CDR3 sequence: CASSKQGRNQPQHF. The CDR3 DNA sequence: TGTGCCAGCAGTAAACAGGGGCGCAATCAGCCCCAGCATTTT.

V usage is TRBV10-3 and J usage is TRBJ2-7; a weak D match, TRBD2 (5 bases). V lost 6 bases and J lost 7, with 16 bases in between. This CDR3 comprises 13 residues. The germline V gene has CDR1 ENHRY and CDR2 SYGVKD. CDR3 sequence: CAISIGDPGEQYF. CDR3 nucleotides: TGTGCCATCAGCATCGGTGACCCGGGGGAGCAGTACTTC.

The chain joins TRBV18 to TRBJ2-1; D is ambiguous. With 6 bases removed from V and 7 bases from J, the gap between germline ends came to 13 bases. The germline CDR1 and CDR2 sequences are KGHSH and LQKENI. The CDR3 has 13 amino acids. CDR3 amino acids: CASSPPAGNEQFF. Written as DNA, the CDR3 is TGTGCCAGCTCCCCCCCAGCTGGAAATGAGCAGTTCTTC.